The source of this T cell receptor beta chain is a study of human T cells and chemical hapten exposure (dated by TCRdb to about 2021). In terms of the full investigation: For sensitization, 2% DPC in acetone was applied to a roughly 2 cm by roughly 2 cm area of upper inner arm skin. Patients additionally received weekly therapeutic DPC doses to the scalp throughout the roughly 25-week study period. Patch testing was done on the upper back using Finn chambers containing 0.01% DPC, and results were scored after 6 days according to International Contact Dermatitis Research Group standards. Most of the patients in the cohort were female, and the cohort covered alopecia areata with under or over 50% scalp involvement, alopecia totalis and alopecia universalis. Libraries were pooled for sequencing, and variation in per-sample TCR yields was attributed mainly to small differences in library volumes within the pool. This study followed changes in the peripheral blood TCR repertoire in vivo during primary and secondary sensitization of alopecia patients to the hapten diphenylcyclopropenone (DPC). Blood samples were taken from patients before sensitization (week 0) and at 2, 6 and about 24 weeks after DPC sensitization. Approximately 30 alopecia patients provided blood for TCR sequencing at one to four time points (pre-sensitization, 2, 6 and 24 weeks). Broad study findings and their caveats: Patch test score correlated positively with the number of PT1 expanded TCRs, reaching significance at thresholds 8, 16 and 32 but not at 4. All patients had alopecia, a presumed autoimmune disease, so their immune response might differ from that of healthy individuals. The number of TCRs above 1 in 1000 frequency did not change with DPC sensitization; there was no evidence of global repertoire structure alterations. Significantly more large CDR3 similarity clusters were formed by expanded TCRs than by pre-sensitization or healthy control sets, consistent with antigen-driven responses. Repeated subsampling changed both the strength of the expansion versus patch-test correlation and the threshold at which the correlation became significant.

The time point label, as the study defines it: patch test 3, about 24 weeks after DPC sensitization. The intended sense of this specimen's treatment or condition label: therapeutic diphenylcyclopropenone sensitization with weekly scalp DPC. At each patch-test visit, blood was drawn before the patch test was applied. Eligible patients were aged 18 to 70, diagnosed with alopecia, deemed suitable for DPC therapy, and excluded if pregnant. Total RNA was isolated from unfractionated whole blood collected in Tempus Blood RNA tubes. Library preparation was by RACE. Sequencer: NextSeq 500. During library preparation, unique molecular identifiers were attached to individual cDNA molecules so that TCRs could be counted in a quantitative, reproducible way. Both TCR alpha and TCR beta chains were sequenced from each blood RNA sample. The original methods were these. Samples had a median of 95,638 TCRs, with a range from roughly 23,224 to 700,000. The Decombinator software suite was used to annotate the V, J and CDR3 of the TCR reads. To make PS versus PT1 abundance plots, every sample was subsampled to the same number of TCRs (28,000). Expanded TCRs were defined as absent before sensitization and observed at least eight times at the 2-week time point. TCRdb reworked the public reads: Q25 trimming with fastp, MiXCR clone assembly, productive beta chains retained. Rows are combined by CDR3 protein, so each entry shows the most common genes and DNA. It is TCRdb's table, rather than the study itself, that gives the V and J calls and clone size. For this sample the table gives over 55,000 distinct CDR3 sequences, of which around 10% were detected only once. Roughly 1.5% of the sample goes to the ten largest clones.

This clonotype was observed a few times. This receptor's antigen is unknown. No per-base quality is available; no much larger clone lies one base away. From the cysteine up to the phenylalanine, the CDR3 has a length of 12 residues. CDR3 DNA is the only sequence kept; it has 36 bases, read in frame from the first base. The germline V gene provides CDR1 SQVTM and CDR2 ANQGSEA. The junction carries 10 bases between V and J, which are trimmed by 6 bases and 2 bases respectively. The chain is assembled from TRBV29-1 and TRBJ1-2; TRBD1 is perhaps the D gene, given 6 matching bases. This receptor was obtained from a woman between 50 and 59 years old with alopecia areata. Some clones in this sample may be carry-over from other donors' samples. The sequences come from whole blood, collected in connection with sensitization to the hapten diphenylcyclopropenone (DPC). The CDR3 loop reads CSVTQGNYGYTF. DNA sequence: TGCAGCGTCACTCAGGGGAACTATGGCTACACCTTC.